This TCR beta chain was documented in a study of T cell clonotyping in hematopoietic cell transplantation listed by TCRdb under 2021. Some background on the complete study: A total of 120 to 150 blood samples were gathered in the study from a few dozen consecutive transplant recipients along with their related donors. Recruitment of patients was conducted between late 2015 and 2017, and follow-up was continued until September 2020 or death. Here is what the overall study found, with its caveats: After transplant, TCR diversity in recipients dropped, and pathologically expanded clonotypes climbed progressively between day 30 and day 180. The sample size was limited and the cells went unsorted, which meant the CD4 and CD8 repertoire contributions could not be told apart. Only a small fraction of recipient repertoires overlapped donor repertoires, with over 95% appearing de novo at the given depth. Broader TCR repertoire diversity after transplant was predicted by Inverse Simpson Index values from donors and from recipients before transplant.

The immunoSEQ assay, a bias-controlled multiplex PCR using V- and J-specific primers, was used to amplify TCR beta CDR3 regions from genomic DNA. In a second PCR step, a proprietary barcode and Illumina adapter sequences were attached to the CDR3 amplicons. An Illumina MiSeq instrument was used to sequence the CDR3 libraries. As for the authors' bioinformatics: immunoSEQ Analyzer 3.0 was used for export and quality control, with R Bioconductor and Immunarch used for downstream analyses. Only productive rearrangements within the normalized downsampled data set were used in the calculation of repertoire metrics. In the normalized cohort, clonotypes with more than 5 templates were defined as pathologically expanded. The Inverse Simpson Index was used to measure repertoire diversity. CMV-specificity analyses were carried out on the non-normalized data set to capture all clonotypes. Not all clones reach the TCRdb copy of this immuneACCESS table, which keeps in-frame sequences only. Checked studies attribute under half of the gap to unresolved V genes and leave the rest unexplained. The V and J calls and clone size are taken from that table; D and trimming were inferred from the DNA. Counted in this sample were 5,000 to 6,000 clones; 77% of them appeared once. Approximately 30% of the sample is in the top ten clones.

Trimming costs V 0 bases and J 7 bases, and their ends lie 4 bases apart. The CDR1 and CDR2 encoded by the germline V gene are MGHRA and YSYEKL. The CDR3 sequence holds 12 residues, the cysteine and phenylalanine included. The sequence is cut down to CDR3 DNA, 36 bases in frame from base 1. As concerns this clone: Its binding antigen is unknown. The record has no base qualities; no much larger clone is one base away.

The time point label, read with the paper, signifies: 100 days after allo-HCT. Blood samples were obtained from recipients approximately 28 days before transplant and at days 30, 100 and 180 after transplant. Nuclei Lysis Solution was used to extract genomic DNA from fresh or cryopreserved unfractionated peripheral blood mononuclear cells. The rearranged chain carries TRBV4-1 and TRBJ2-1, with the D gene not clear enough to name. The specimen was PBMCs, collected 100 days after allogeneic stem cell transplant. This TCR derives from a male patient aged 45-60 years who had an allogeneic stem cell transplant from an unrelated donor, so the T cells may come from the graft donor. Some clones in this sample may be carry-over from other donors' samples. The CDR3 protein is CASSQDSNEQFF. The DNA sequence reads TGCGCCAGCAGCCAAGATTCTAATGAGCAGTTCTTC.